This T cell receptor (beta chain) was recovered during a study of beta chain features in type 1 diabetes. Overall study findings and caveats: PCR might preferentially amplify shorter templates, equally in patients and controls.

To note about this clone: Its antigen is unknown.

Reverse transcription of all isolated RNA meant that expressed TCRB transcripts were sequenced. Profiling relied on immunoSEQ multiplex PCR, and the TCRdb table lists in-frame clones only, not all of them. The sample contains almost 350,000 clones, 20% of which appear only once. Germline CDR1 SQVTM, CDR2 ANQGSEA. CDR3 length: 12 amino acids. Trimming stripped 7 bases from V and 4 bases from J, with 13 bases between. Sequencing input: naive CD4+ T cells from blood. V gene TRBV29-1 combines with J gene TRBJ1-2, with a weak D call TRBD1 (5 bases). The clonotype was recovered from a woman under 30 in good health. The CDR3 protein is CSDHRHSYGYTF. The CDR3 DNA is TGCAGCGACCACAGGCACTCCTATGGCTACACCTTC.